This TCR beta chain was captured by sequencing in a study of T cell repertoires in cytomegalovirus infection. Overall study context: An indication of both CMV infection and matching HLA type came from public TCR beta signatures.

Germline CDR1 and CDR2: SGHNT and YYREEE (reference sequence). The CDR3 is 17 residues long. The ends lost 4 bases at V and 3 bases at J; junction bases unmatched: 13. TCRdb re-called the reads with MiXCR, one entry per CDR3 protein. Here the sample spans 500,000 to 600,000 distinct CDR3 sequences, approximately 15% being singletons. The table lists this clonotype with a few counts. The source is a human donor in good health (CMV status not recorded). Some clones in this sample may be carry-over from other donors' samples. The chain couples TRBV5-4 to TRBJ1-1, with 9 bases that match TRBD1. What was sequenced was CD8+ T cells from PBMCs. For the CDR3, the DNA is TGTGCCAGCAGCCAGTTGACAGGGGGGATCGTTGACACTGAAGCTTTCTTT. Protein sequence: CASSQLTGGIVDTEAFF.